These 31 T cell receptor beta chains were sequenced from one sample in a study of blood T cell repertoires in COVID-19. Profiling relied on immunoSEQ multiplex PCR, and the TCRdb table lists in-frame clones only, not all of them. The sample has fewer than 300,000 clones; around 85% are singletons. Input material: peripheral blood. The receptors originated from a woman in her 30s with COVID-19, enrolled during active disease.

The chain recombines TRBV6-2 or TRBV6-3 with TRBJ2-1, with D maybe TRBD2 (7 bases). This CDR3 is built from 17 residues. Trimming shortened V by 3 bases and J by 5 bases, and 20 bases separated the two germline ends. Germline V gene data show CDR1 as MNHEY and CDR2 as SVGEGT. The CDR3: CASSYSQRAGAHNEQFF. As DNA, the CDR3 is TGTGCCAGCAGTTATTCCCAACGGGCGGGGGCCCACAATGAGCAGTTCTTC.

This chain connects TRBV24-1 to TRBJ1-2, with D possibly TRBD1 on 6 matching bases. Germline values: CDR1 KGHDR, CDR2 SFDVKD. The CDR3 is 15 residues long. The V end was cut by 3 bases, the J end by 6 bases, with 16 bases between. This CDR3 reads CATSDIGQTKHGYTF. For the CDR3, the DNA is TGTGCCACCAGTGATATTGGACAGACGAAGCATGGCTACACCTTC.

This chain links TRBV20-1 with TRBJ1-2, with 7 bases lining up with TRBD1. CDR1 DFQATT and CDR2 SNEGSKA come from the germline V gene (reference sequence). V trimming: 3 bases; J trimming: 0 bases; junction bases outside the gene matches: 10. The CDR3 covers 16 residues. Written as DNA, the CDR3 is TGCAGTGCTAGTGGTACCGGGACAGAGACTAACTATGGCTACACCTTC. This sequence encodes CSASGTGTETNYGYTF.

This chain joins TRBV18 and TRBJ2-7, with a tentative D call TRBD1 (6 bases). The CDR3 runs to 18 residues. V was trimmed by 1 base and J by 2 bases, leaving 21 bases between them. The germline V gene encodes CDR1 KGHSH and CDR2 LQKENI. The CDR3, as DNA: TGTGCCAGCTCACCACGGGACAACTCCGGGTGGCTCCCCTACGAGCAGTACTTC. Translating gives CASSPRDNSGWLPYEQYF.

The chain recombines TRBV30 with TRBJ1-1; tentative D call: TRBD1 (6 bases). CDR1 is GTSNPN and CDR2 is SVGIG in the germline V gene (reference sequence). The CDR3 totals 16 residues. Trimming removed 4 bases from V and 2 bases from J, with 20 bases in between. The CDR3, as DNA: TGTGCCTGGAAAACCCCCTACAGGGCCCTCAACACTGAAGCTTTCTTT. Its protein product is CAWKTPYRALNTEAFF.

With respect to this clone: Other nucleotide sequences from this sample produce the same CDR3. The rearrangement uses TRBV19 and TRBJ2-1; the D gene is possibly TRBD1 (5 bases). The V end was cut by 1 base, the J end by 4 bases, with 5 bases between. The germline CDR1 and CDR2 sequences are LNHDA and SQIVND (reference sequence). The CDR3 sequence is 13 residues long. The CDR3 region has the DNA TGTGCCAGTAGTATAGCAGGGTACAATGAGCAGTTCTTC. Protein product: CASSIAGYNEQFF.

This clone appeared a single time. The gene calls are TRBV6-7 and TRBJ1-1, with a possible D match to TRBD1 (5 bases). Being an ORF, TRBV6-7 has a function that is uncertain. CDR3 length: 16 amino acids. V lost 0 bases, J lost 7 bases, and 18 bases lay in between. This CDR3 reads CASSYSRRDGAHEAFF. The CDR3 DNA reads TGTGCCAGCAGTTACTCGAGGAGGGATGGGGCCCATGAAGCTTTCTTT.

This clone has more than one count but fewer than ten. The gene calls are TRBV5-6 and TRBJ1-2; TRBD1 matches 7 bases. The germline CDR1 and CDR2 sequences are SGHDT and YYEEEE. This CDR3 is 15 amino acids long. With 0 bases clipped from V and 2 bases from J, the junction kept 4 bases outside the gene matches. CDR3 sequence reads: CASSLAPTGNYGYTF. CDR3 bases: TGTGCCAGCAGCTTGGCCCCGACAGGGAACTATGGCTACACCTTC.

The genes are TRBV4-1 and TRBJ1-4; D call uncertain. Germline loops: CDR1 MGHRA, CDR2 YSYEKL. V was pared by 1 base and J by 1 base, with 7 bases between. This CDR3 spans 15 amino acids. The CDR3 nucleotides are TGCGCCAGCAGCCAAGTTTCAGGAACTAATGAAAAACTGTTTTTT. It yields the protein CASSQVSGTNEKLFF.

V gene TRBV12-3 or TRBV12-4 combines with J gene TRBJ1-1; tentative D call: TRBD1 (6 bases). V was cut by 2 bases and J by 7 bases, with 11 bases left in between. This CDR3 region has 13 residues. The CDR3 protein is CASSLLGGGEAFF. The CDR3 DNA reads TGTGCCAGCAGTTTACTAGGGGGTGGTGAAGCTTTCTTT.

This chain uses TRBV20-1 with TRBJ2-5; 9 nucleotides match TRBD2. V dropped 8 bases and J dropped 10; count of bases not matched to a gene: 8. This CDR3 region has 11 residues. The V gene's germline CDR1 is DFQATT and CDR2 SNEGSKA (reference sequence). The CDR3 sequence is CSLTGGGVQYF. The DNA for the CDR3 is TGCAGTTTAACTGGCGGGGGGGTCCAGTACTTC.

The V call is TRBV11-2, the J call TRBJ2-5; 9 bases match TRBD1. The germline V gene has CDR1 SGHAT and CDR2 FQNNGV. The V segment lost 3 bases and the J segment 4 bases; nucleotides outside the gene matches: 3. The CDR3 consists of 14 residues. The CDR3 here is CASSFEQGAETQYF. CDR3 sequence (DNA): TGTGCCAGCAGCTTCGAACAGGGGGCAGAGACCCAGTACTTC.

The chain combines TRBV27 with TRBJ1-2, with a possible D match to TRBD1 (5 bases). Germline CDR1 MNHEY, CDR2 SMNVEV (reference sequence). The CDR3 contains 13 residues. With 3 bases removed from V and 8 bases from J, the gap between germline ends came to 13 bases. The CDR3 sequence is CASSFRGNRGYTF. The DNA for the CDR3 is TGTGCCAGCAGTTTTCGGGGGAACAGGGGCTACACCTTC.

In this sample, this clone turned up a few times. V is TRBV7-7 and J is TRBJ2-5; D possibly corresponds to TRBD1 (5 bases). This CDR3 has 14 residues. V lost 3 bases and J 2 bases, leaving 10 bases between the germline ends. The germline CDR1 and CDR2 sequences are SSHAT and FNYEAQ (reference sequence). The CDR3 DNA is TGTGCCAGCAGCTTCTCAGGGAAACAAGAGACCCAGTACTTC. This translates into CASSFSGKQETQYF.

The chain recombines TRBV7-9 with TRBJ1-2, with D tentatively TRBD1 (6 bases). V was clipped by 5 bases and J by 2 bases, with 9 bases between them. Per germline, CDR1 SEHNR and CDR2 FQNEAQ (reference sequence). The CDR3 runs 13 residues. The CDR3 nucleotides read TGTGCCAGCAGCACCGGGACAAACTATGGCTACACCTTC. Translating it yields CASSTGTNYGYTF.

This clone was seen more than once but under ten times. CDR3 nucleotide sequence: TGTGCCAGCAGCCAAACAGGGAACACTGAAGCTTTCTTT. Translating gives CASSQTGNTEAFF. The chain joins TRBV6-2 or TRBV6-3 to TRBJ1-1; TRBD1 might be the D (5 bases). Trimming left V 6 bases short and J 1 base short, with 9 bases between. The CDR3 length is 13 residues. Germline-derived CDR1 and CDR2 are MNHEY and SVGEGT.

This sequence joins TRBV10-1 and TRBJ2-4; no clear D gene. Looked up from germline, CDR1 is WNHNN and CDR2 is SYGVQD (reference sequence). The CDR3 consists of 14 residues. With 3 bases removed from V and 2 bases from J, the gap between germline ends came to 8 bases. The DNA of the CDR3 is TGCGCCAGCAGTGAAAGCTTTTCCAAAAACATTCAGTACTTC. Translating it yields CASSESFSKNIQYF.

The chain uses TRBV5-6 and TRBJ2-4; no clear D. Germline assignment: CDR1 SGHDT and CDR2 YYEEEE. The CDR3 runs to 15 residues. V lost 2 bases, J lost 1 base, and 10 bases lay in between. The CDR3 protein is CASSFGPWAKNIQYF. The DNA of the CDR3 is TGTGCCAGCAGCTTTGGCCCCTGGGCCAAAAACATTCAGTACTTC.

This rearrangement joins TRBV6-6 to TRBJ2-7; no definite D call. CDR1 MNHNY and CDR2 SVGAGI come from the germline V gene (reference sequence). The V gene lost 6 bases and the J gene lost 2 bases, with 17 bases spanning the gap. This CDR3 is built from 15 residues. The CDR3, as DNA: TGTGCCAGCAGCCCACTCAGGATCAAGACCTACGAGCAGTACTTC. This sequence encodes CASSPLRIKTYEQYF.

CDR3 protein: CASSQIGEQETQYF. The DNA for the CDR3 is TGTGCCAGCAGCCAAATAGGGGAACAAGAGACCCAGTACTTC. This chain connects TRBV4-2 to TRBJ2-5, with D possibly being TRBD1 (5 bases). Trimming took 2 bases from V and 2 from J, leaving 9 bases between them. This CDR3 contains 14 residues. The germline CDR1 and CDR2 sequences are LGHNA and YNFKEQ.

V gene TRBV4-1 combines with J gene TRBJ1-5, with a possible D match to TRBD1 (5 bases). Per the germline V gene, CDR1 is MGHRA and CDR2 is YSYEKL. Trimming pared 4 bases from V and 3 bases from J, leaving 10 bases between. This CDR3 is built from 14 residues. This CDR3 reads CASSLTQANQPQHF. CDR3 bases: TGCGCCAGCAGCCTAACACAGGCCAATCAGCCCCAGCATTTT.

The chain employs TRBV6-4 and TRBJ2-5; no reliable D call. V was shortened by 4 bases and J by 4 bases, with 13 bases between the two germline ends. CDR1 is MRHNA and CDR2 is SNTAGT in the germline V gene. This CDR3 region has 14 residues. For the CDR3, the DNA is TGTGCCAGCAGTGTCAACCCAGGCGCAGAGACCCAGTACTTC. This translates into CASSVNPGAETQYF.

The V gene is TRBV13, the J gene TRBJ2-1, with D possibly matching TRBD2 (6 bases). The germline V gene encodes CDR1 PRHDT and CDR2 FYEKMQ (reference sequence). Trimming cost V 7 bases and J 0 bases, with 16 bases left between them. There are 16 residues in the CDR3. CDR3 DNA sequence: TGTGCCAGCACCCCTCGAGCGGGTGGCTCCTACAATGAGCAGTTCTTC. It specifies CASTPRAGGSYNEQFF.

J is TRBJ2-7 and V is TRBV11-2, with unresolved D. Germline V gene lookup returns CDR1 SGHAT and CDR2 FQNNGV. Trimming pared 0 bases from V and 0 bases from J, leaving 9 bases between. This CDR3 contains 15 residues. The CDR3 coding sequence is TGTGCCAGCAGCTTAGAACCCTCAGGCTCCTACGAGCAGTACTTC. Translated, it gives CASSLEPSGSYEQYF.

With respect to this clone: The sample carries other DNA sequences with the same CDR3. The gene calls are TRBV5-1 and TRBJ1-1; no clear D gene. The CDR3 is 14 amino acids. V lost 0 bases and J lost 2, with 8 bases in between. Germline CDR1 SGHRS, CDR2 YFSETQ. This chain's CDR3 is CASSLDSRNTEAFF. CDR3 sequence (DNA): TGCGCCAGCAGCTTGGATTCGAGAAACACTGAAGCTTTCTTT.

The V gene is TRBV7-8, the J gene TRBJ2-1; D might be TRBD1 (5 bases). The CDR3 is 16 amino acids. Germline V gives CDR1 SGHVS, CDR2 FQNEAQ. With 1 base removed from V and 3 bases from J, the gap between germline ends came to 13 bases. CDR3 amino acids: CASSLGQGSVYNEQFF. In DNA form, the CDR3 reads TGTGCCAGCAGCTTAGGTCAGGGTTCCGTCTACAATGAGCAGTTCTTC.

V is TRBV10-2 and J is TRBJ2-3, with a tentative D call TRBD2 (5 bases). The CDR3 sequence is 15 residues long. Per germline, CDR1 WSHSY and CDR2 SAAADI. V was trimmed by 7 bases and J by 2 bases, leaving 16 bases between them. CDR3 loop: CASTQDSPSTDTQYF. The CDR3 DNA is TGCGCCAGCACCCAGGACTCACCCTCCACAGATACGCAGTATTTT.

The chain combines TRBV7-8 with TRBJ1-2, with TRBD1 matching over 7 bases. CDR1 is SGHVS, CDR2 FQNEAQ, per germline. Trimming removed 7 bases from V and 5 bases from J; junction bases left unmatched: 7. This CDR3 has 13 amino acids. The CDR3: CASTPDRVYGYTF. CDR3 in DNA: TGTGCCAGCACCCCTGACAGGGTTTATGGCTACACCTTC.

V usage is TRBV5-1 and J usage is TRBJ2-1; no clear D. Trimming took 0 bases from V and 1 from J, leaving 8 bases between them. This CDR3 has 15 amino acids. Germline CDR1 and CDR2: SGHRS and YFSETQ. This CDR3 reads CASSLAASSYNEQFF. The DNA for the CDR3 is TGCGCCAGCAGCTTGGCAGCGTCGTCCTACAATGAGCAGTTCTTC.

This clone was counted once. The chain is built from TRBV6-5 and TRBJ1-6; perhaps TRBD1 as D (6 bases). The CDR3 has 14 residues. V lost 2 bases to trimming and J lost 5 bases, with 7 bases between them. Germline-derived CDR1 and CDR2 are MNHEY and SVGAGI. CDR3 residues: CASSYRGNNSPLHF. The CDR3 DNA follows: TGTGCCAGCAGTTACAGGGGGAATAATTCACCCCTCCACTTT.

This sequence joins TRBV2 and TRBJ2-7; the match to TRBD2 covers 7 bases. This CDR3 spans 17 amino acids. Germline values: CDR1 SNHLY, CDR2 FYNNEI. V gave up 3 bases and J gave up 3 bases; unmatched junction bases: 14. The CDR3 loop is CASSEPAGRGTNYEQYF. The CDR3 DNA sequence: TGTGCCAGCAGTGAGCCGGCCGGGCGGGGGACTAACTACGAGCAGTACTTC.